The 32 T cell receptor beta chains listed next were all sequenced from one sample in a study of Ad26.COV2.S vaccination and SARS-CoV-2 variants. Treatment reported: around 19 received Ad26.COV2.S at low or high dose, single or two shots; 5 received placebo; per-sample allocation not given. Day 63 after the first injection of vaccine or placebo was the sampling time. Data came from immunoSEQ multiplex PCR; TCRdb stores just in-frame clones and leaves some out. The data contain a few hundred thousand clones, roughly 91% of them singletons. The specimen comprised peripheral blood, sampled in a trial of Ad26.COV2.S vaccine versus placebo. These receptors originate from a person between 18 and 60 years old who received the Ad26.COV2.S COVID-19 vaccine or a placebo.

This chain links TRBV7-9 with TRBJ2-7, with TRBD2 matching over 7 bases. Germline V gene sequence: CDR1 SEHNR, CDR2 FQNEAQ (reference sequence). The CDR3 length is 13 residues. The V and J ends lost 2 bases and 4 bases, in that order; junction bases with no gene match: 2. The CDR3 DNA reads TGTGCCAGCAGCTTACTAGCGGAGTACGAGCAGTACTTC. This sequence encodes CASSLLAEYEQYF.

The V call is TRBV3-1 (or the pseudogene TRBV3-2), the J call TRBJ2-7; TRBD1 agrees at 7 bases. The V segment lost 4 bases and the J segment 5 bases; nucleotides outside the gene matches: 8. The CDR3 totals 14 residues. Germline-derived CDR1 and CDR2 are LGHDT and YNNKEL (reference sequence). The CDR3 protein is CASSPRGGDHEQYF. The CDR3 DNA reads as TGTGCCAGCAGCCCTAGAGGGGGCGACCACGAGCAGTACTTC.

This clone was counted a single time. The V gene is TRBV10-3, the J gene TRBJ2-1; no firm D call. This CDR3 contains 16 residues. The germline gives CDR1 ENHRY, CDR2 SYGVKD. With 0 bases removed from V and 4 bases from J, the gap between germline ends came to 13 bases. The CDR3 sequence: CAISESRGRVYNEQFF. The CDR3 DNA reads TGTGCCATCAGTGAGTCGAGAGGTCGGGTTTACAATGAGCAGTTCTTC.

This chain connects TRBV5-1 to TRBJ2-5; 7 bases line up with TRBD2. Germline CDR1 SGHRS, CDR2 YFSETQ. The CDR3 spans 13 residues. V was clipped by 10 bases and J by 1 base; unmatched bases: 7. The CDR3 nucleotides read TGCGCCTCATCACCGGGGGGCCAAGAGACCCAGTACTTC. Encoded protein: CASSPGGQETQYF.

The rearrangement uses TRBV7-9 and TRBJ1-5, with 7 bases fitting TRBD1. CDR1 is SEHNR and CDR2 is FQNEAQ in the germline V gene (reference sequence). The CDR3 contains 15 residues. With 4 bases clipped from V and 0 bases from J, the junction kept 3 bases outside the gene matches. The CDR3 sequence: CASSSYRGSNQPQHF. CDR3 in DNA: TGTGCCAGCAGCTCATACAGGGGTAGCAATCAGCCCCAGCATTTT.

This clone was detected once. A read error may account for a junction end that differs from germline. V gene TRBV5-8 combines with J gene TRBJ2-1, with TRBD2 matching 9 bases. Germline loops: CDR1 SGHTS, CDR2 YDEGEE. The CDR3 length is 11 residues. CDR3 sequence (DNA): TGTGCCAGCAGCTTAGTGCGGGAGGGGATCTTC. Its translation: CASSLVREGIF.

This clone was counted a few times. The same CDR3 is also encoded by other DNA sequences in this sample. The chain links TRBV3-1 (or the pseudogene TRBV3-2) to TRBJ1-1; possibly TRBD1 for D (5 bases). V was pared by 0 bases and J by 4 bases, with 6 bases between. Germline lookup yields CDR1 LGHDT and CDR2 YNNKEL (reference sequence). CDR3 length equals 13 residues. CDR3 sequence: CASSQDQGTEAFF. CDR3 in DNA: TGTGCCAGCAGCCAAGATCAGGGCACTGAAGCTTTCTTT.

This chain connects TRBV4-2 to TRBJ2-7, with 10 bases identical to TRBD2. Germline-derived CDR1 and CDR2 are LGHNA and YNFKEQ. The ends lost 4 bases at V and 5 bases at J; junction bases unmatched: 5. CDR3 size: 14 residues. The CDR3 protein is CASSPLAGVDEQYF. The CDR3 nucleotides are TGTGCCAGCAGCCCTCTAGCGGGAGTCGACGAGCAGTACTTC.

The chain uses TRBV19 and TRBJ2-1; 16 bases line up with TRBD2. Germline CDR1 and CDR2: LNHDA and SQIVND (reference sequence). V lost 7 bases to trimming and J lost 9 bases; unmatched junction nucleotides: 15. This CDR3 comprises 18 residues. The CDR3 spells CASTTYAGTSGRAIEQFF. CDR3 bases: TGTGCCAGTACCACTTACGCCGGGACTAGCGGGAGGGCCATTGAGCAGTTCTTC.

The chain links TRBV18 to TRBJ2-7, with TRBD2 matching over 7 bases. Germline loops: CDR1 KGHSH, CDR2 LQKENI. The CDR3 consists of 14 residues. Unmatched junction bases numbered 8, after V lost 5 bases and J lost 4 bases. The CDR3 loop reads CASSYGLGSYEQYF. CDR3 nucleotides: TGTGCCAGCTCATATGGACTAGGATCATACGAGCAGTACTTC. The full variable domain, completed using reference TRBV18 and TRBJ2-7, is NAGVMQNPRHLVRRRGQEARLRCSPMKGHSHVYWYRQLPEEGLKFMVYLQKENIIDESGMPKERFSAEFPKEGPSILRIQQVVRGDSAAYFCASSYGLGSYEQYFGPGTRLTVT.

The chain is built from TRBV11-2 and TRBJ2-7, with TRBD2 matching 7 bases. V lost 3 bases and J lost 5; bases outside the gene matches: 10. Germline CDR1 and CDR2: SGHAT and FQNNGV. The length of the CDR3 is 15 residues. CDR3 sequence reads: CASSFAVAGHDEQYF. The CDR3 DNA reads TGTGCCAGCAGCTTCGCTGTAGCGGGTCACGACGAGCAGTACTTC.

The CDR3 region is CASSLGGPGTDTQYF. The DNA for the CDR3 is TGCGCCAGCAGCTTGGGGGGCCCCGGCACAGATACGCAGTATTTT. This sequence joins TRBV5-1 and TRBJ2-3, with D possibly TRBD1 on 5 matching bases. Between the trimmed V and J ends, which lost 0 bases and 1 base, there was a span of 9 bases. The CDR3 loop spans 15 amino acids. CDR1 and CDR2 from the germline V gene are SGHRS and YFSETQ.

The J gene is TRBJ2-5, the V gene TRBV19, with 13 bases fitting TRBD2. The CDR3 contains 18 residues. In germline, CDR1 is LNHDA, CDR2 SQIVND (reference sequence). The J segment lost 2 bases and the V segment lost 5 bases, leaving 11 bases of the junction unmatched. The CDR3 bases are TGTGCCAGTAGTCAGGGAAAGACTAGCGGGAGGACTCAAGAGACCCAGTACTTC. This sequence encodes CASSQGKTSGRTQETQYF.

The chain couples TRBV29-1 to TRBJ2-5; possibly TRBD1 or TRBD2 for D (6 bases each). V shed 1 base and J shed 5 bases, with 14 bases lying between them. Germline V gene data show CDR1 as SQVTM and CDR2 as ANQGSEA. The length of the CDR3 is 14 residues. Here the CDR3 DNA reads TGCAGCGTTGAAGGAGGGGGAGGTCGGGAGACCCAGTACTTC. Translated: CSVEGGGGRETQYF.

The CDR3: CASSLGPGEGRNEQFF. In DNA form, the CDR3 reads TGTGCCAGCAGCTTAGGTCCGGGGGAGGGCCGCAATGAGCAGTTCTTC. V gene TRBV7-2 combines with J gene TRBJ2-1, with 7 bases that match TRBD2. This CDR3 spans 16 amino acids. J gave up 6 bases and V 1 base, and 9 bases lay outside the gene matches. Germline V gives CDR1 SGHTA, CDR2 FQGNSA. Looking up the rest from reference TRBV7-2 and TRBJ2-1 gives the full variable domain: GAGVSQSPSNKVTEKGKDVELRCDPISGHTALYWYRQSLGQGLEFLIYFQGNSAPDKSGLPSDRFSAERTGGSVSTLTIQRTQQEDSAVYLCASSLGPGEGRNEQFFGPGTRLTVL.

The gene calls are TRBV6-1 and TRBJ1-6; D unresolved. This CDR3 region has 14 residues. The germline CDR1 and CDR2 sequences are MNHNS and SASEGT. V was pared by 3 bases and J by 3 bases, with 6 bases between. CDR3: CASSDRIYNSPLHF. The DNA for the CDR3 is TGTGCCAGCAGTGACAGGATCTATAATTCACCCCTCCACTTT.

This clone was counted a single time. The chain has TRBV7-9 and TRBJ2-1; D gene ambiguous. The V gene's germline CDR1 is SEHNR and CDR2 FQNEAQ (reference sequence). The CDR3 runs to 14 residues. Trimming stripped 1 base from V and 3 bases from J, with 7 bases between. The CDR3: CASSLEQNYNEQFF. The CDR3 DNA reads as TGTGCCAGCAGCTTAGAACAGAACTACAATGAGCAGTTCTTC.

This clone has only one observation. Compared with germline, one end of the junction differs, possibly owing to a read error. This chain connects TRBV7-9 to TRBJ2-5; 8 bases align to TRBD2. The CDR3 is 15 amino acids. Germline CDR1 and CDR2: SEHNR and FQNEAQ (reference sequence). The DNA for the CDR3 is TGTGCCAGCAGCCTAGCGGGTCCAGAGATCGAGACCCAGTACTTC. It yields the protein CASSLAGPEIETQYF.

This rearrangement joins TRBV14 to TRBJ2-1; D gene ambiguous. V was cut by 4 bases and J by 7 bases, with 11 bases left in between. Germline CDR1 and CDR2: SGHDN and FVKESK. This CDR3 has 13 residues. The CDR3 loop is CASSPRLANEQFF. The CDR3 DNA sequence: TGTGCCAGCAGCCCGAGGCTGGCGAATGAGCAGTTCTTC.

CDR3 DNA: TGTGCCAGCAGTAGACTAGCGGGAGTAGGAGATACGCAGTATTTT. Its protein is CASSRLAGVGDTQYF. The rearrangement links TRBV6-5 to TRBJ2-3; TRBD2 agrees at 12 bases. Germline V lookup: CDR1 MNHEY, CDR2 SVGAGI. Germline trimming cut 5 bases from V and 5 bases from J; bases unmatched to any gene: 5. This CDR3 comprises 15 residues.

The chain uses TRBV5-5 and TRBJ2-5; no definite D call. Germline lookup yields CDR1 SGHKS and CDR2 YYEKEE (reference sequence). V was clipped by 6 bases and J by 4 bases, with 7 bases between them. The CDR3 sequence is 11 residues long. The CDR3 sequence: CASTPGETQYF. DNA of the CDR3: TGTGCCAGCACGCCGGGAGAGACCCAGTACTTC. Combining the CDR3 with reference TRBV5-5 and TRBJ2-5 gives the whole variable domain DAGVTQSPTHLIKTRGQQVTLRCSPISGHKSVSWYQQVLGQGPQFIFQYYEKEERGRGNFPDRFSARQFPNYSSELNVNALLLGDSALYLCASTPGETQYFGPGTRLLVL.

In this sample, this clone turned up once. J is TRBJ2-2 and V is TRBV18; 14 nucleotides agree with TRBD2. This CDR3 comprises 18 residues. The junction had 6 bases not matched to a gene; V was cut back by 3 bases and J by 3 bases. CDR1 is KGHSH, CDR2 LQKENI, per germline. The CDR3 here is CASSPGLAGVGDTGELFF. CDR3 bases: TGTGCCAGCTCACCGGGACTAGCGGGAGTTGGTGACACCGGGGAGCTGTTTTTT.

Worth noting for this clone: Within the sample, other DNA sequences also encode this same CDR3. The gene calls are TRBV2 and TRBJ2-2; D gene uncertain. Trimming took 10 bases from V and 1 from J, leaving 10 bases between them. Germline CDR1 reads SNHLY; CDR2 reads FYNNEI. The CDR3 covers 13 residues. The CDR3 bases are TGTGCCACCCGAGCAGAGAACACCGGGGAGCTGTTTTTT. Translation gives CATRAENTGELFF.

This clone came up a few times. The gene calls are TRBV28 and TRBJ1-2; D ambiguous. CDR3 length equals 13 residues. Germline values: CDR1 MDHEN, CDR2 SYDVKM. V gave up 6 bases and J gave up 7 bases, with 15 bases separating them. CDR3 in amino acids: CASSPYRAAGYTF. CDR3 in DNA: TGTGCCAGCAGCCCTTACCGGGCGGCTGGCTACACCTTC.

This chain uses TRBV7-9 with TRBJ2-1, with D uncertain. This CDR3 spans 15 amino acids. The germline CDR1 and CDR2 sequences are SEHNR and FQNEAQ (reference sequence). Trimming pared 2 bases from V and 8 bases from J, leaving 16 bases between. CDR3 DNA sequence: TGTGCCAGCAGCTTACCATCCGGGCAAGGAGATGAGCAGTTCTTC. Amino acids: CASSLPSGQGDEQFF.

The CDR3 protein is CASSFGGTVSYNSPLHF. CDR3 nucleotides: TGTGCCAGCAGCTTCGGAGGGACAGTTAGTTATAATTCACCCCTCCACTTT. The V call is TRBV7-2, the J call TRBJ1-6; TRBD1 matches at 7 bases. Germline CDR1 reads SGHTA; CDR2 reads FQGNSA. Germline trimming cut 3 bases from V and 4 bases from J; bases unmatched to any gene: 9. The CDR3 spans 17 residues.

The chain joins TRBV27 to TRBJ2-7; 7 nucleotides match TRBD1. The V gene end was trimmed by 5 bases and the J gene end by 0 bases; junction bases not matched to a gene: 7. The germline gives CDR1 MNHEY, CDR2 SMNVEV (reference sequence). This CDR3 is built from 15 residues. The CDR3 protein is CASSPGQPSSYEQYF. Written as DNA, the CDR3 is TGTGCCAGCAGTCCGGGACAGCCGAGCTCCTACGAGCAGTACTTC.

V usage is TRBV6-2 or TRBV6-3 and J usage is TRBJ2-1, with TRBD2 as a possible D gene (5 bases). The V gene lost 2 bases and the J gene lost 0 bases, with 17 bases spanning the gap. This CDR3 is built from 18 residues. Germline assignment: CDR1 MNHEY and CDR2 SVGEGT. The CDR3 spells CASSYTRIARASYNEQFF. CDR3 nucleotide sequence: TGTGCCAGCAGTTACACCCGGATTGCGAGGGCCTCCTACAATGAGCAGTTCTTC.

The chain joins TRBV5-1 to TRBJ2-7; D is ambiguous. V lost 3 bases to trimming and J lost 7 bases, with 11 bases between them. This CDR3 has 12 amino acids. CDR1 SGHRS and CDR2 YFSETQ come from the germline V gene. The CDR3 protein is CASSSTGWEQYF. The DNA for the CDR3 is TGCGCCAGCAGCTCGACCGGGTGGGAGCAGTACTTC.

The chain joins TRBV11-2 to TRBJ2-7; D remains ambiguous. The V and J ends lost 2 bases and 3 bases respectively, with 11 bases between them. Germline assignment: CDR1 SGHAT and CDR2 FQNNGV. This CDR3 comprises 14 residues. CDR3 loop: CASSLNLAYYEQYF. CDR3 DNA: TGTGCCAGCAGCTTAAACCTCGCTTACTACGAGCAGTACTTC.

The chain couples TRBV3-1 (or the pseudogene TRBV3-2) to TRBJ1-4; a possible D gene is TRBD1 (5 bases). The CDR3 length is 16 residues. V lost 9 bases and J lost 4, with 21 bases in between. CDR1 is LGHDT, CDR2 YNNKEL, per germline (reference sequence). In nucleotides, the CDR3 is TGTGCCAGTGCCCAAGGGGCGTCGATCTATAATGAAAAACTGTTTTTT. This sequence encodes CASAQGASIYNEKLFF.

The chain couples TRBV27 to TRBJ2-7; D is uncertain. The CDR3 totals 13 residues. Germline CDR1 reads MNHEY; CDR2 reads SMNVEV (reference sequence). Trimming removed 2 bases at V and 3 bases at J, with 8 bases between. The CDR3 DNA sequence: TGTGCCAGCAGTTTAGCACAGCGCTACGAGCAGTACTTC. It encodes CASSLAQRYEQYF.